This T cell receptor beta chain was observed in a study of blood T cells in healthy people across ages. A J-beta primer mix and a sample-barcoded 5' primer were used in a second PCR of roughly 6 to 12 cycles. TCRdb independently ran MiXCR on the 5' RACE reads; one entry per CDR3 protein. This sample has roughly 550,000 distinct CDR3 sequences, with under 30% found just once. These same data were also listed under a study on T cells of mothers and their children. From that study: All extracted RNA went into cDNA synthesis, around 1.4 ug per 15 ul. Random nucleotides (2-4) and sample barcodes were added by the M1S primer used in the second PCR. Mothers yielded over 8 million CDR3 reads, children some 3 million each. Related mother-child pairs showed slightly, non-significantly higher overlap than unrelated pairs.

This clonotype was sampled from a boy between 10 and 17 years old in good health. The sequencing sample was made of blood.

CDR3 residues: CASRSPRALAGGVNEQFF. The CDR3, as DNA: TGTGCCAGCAGATCCCCGAGGGCCCTAGCGGGGGGGGTAAATGAGCAGTTCTTC. The chain links TRBV5-6 to TRBJ2-1; the match to TRBD2 covers 12 bases. The V gene's germline CDR1 is SGHDT and CDR2 YYEEEE. The CDR3 runs 18 residues. J was trimmed by 7 bases and V by 5 bases; bases with no gene match: 16.